A selection of T cell receptor beta chains follows, all from one sample in a study of blood T cell repertoires in COVID-19. Generated by immunoSEQ multiplex PCR, the TCRdb table keeps only in-frame clones and is missing some. The table has 310,000 or so clones, about nine tenths seen once. The sample taken for sequencing was peripheral blood. Receptors were obtained from a woman aged 50 to 60 who had recovered from COVID-19. Each CDR3 is given with its conserved first and last residue. A D gene is named only where the DNA matches it firmly. The size field is filled for only some rows; it gives once, few, many or a size class.

TRBD2	.	TRBV7-9	TRBJ2-5	CASSFPTRTSGSHKETQYF	TGTGCCAGCAGCTTCCCTACCCGGACTAGCGGGAGCCACAAAGAGACCCAGTACTTC
TRBD1	.	TRBV6-5	TRBJ1-5	CASRPQGGSNQPQHF	TGTGCCAGCAGGCCGCAGGGGGGAAGCAATCAGCCCCAGCATTTT
TRBD1	once	TRBV9	TRBJ1-2	CASSVEQGAGYTF	TGTGCCAGCAGCGTAGAACAGGGGGCGGGCTACACCTTC
TRBD2	.	TRBV19	TRBJ2-7	CASSLDLAGVGEQYF	TGTGCCAGTAGTCTCGACCTAGCGGGAGTGGGCGAGCAGTACTTC
TRBD1	.	TRBV11-2	TRBJ2-3	CASSLQTGQGRDTQYF	TGTGCCAGCAGCTTACAGACAGGGCAAGGTCGAGATACGCAGTATTTT
.	.	TRBV29-1	TRBJ2-5	CSVEGGIETQYF	TGCAGCGTTGAAGGAGGGATCGAGACCCAGTACTTC
.	.	TRBV7-7	TRBJ2-2	CASSFLFGELFF	TGTGCTAGCAGCTTCCTTTTCGGGGAGCTGTTTTTT
.	few	TRBV2	TRBJ2-5	CASSEALLGQGRAVETQYF	TGTGCCAGCAGTGAAGCGCTTCTAGGGCAGGGGAGGGCGGTGGAGACCCAGTACTTC
.	.	TRBV5-1	TRBJ2-2	CASSQLVSGNTGELFF	TGCGCCAGCAGCCAGTTGGTGAGCGGTAACACCGGGGAGCTGTTTTTT
.	many	TRBV6-2/TRBV6-3	TRBJ2-1	CASSVSEGSNEQFF	TGTGCCAGCAGTGTCTCAGAGGGTAGCAATGAGCAGTTCTTC
.	.	TRBV5-1	TRBJ1-3	CASSKMGGSGNTIYF	TGCGCCAGCAGCAAAATGGGAGGCTCTGGAAACACCATATATTTT
.	.	TRBV6-5	TRBJ2-1	CASSSQGGSYNEQFF	TGTGCCAGCAGCTCACAGGGGGGGTCCTACAATGAGCAGTTCTTC
.	.	TRBV5-6	TRBJ1-1	CASSSPWTGLNTEAFF	TGTGCCAGCAGCTCTCCTTGGACGGGATTGAACACTGAAGCTTTCTTT
.	.	TRBV7-9	TRBJ1-2	CASSHGTWRNPMSGYTF	TGTGCCAGCAGCCACGGGACTTGGCGGAATCCTATGAGTGGCTACACCTTC
.	.	TRBV7-4	TRBJ1-1	CASSSFSGVFRTEAFF	TGTGCCAGCAGCTCATTTTCAGGGGTGTTCCGCACTGAAGCTTTCTTT
TRBD2	.	TRBV7-3	TRBJ2-1	CASSKSSGGPYNEQFF	TGTGCCAGCAGCAAATCTAGCGGGGGCCCTTACAATGAGCAGTTCTTC
.	.	TRBV2	TRBJ1-1	CASRRALETTEAFF	TGTGCCAGCAGGAGGGCATTAGAGACCACTGAAGCTTTCTTT
TRBD1	.	TRBV2	TRBJ1-1	CASSSGTGNNRAFF	TGTGCCAGCAGTTCAGGGACAGGGAACAATCGGGCTTTCTTT
.	.	TRBV28	TRBJ1-2	CASSLIGEYGYTF	TGTGCCAGCAGTTTAATAGGGGAATATGGCTACACCTTC
.	.	TRBV6-2/TRBV6-3	TRBJ2-3	CASSYLTGSRYTDTQYF	TGTGCCAGCAGTTACTTGACGGGGAGCAGGTACACAGATACGCAGTATTTT
.	.	TRBV5-4	TRBJ2-5	CASSSAVRPVEETQYF	TGTGCCAGCAGCTCCGCCGTGAGGCCAGTTGAAGAGACCCAGTACTTC
TRBD1	.	TRBV28	TRBJ2-7	CATVGQPYEQYF	TGTGCCACCGTGGGACAGCCCTACGAGCAGTACTTC
TRBD2	once	TRBV6-2/TRBV6-3	TRBJ2-1	CASSYSRASGAYNEQFF	TGTGCCAGCAGTTACTCGAGGGCTAGCGGGGCCTACAATGAGCAGTTCTTC
TRBD2	.	TRBV7-2	TRBJ2-1	CASSLGWGTSGSEQFF	TGTGCCAGCAGCTTAGGTTGGGGGACTAGCGGGAGTGAGCAGTTCTTC
TRBD2	.	TRBV5-1	TRBJ2-1	CASSLDVTSGSEQFF	TGCGCCAGCAGCTTGGATGTGACTAGCGGGAGCGAGCAGTTCTTC
TRBD1	.	TRBV28	TRBJ1-1	CASSYPDRETEAFF	TGTGCCAGCAGTTACCCGGACAGGGAGACTGAAGCTTTCTTT
.	.	TRBV5-4	TRBJ2-3	CASSLDASADTQYF	TGTGCCAGCAGCTTGGACGCGAGTGCAGATACGCAGTATTTT
.	.	TRBV6-5	TRBJ1-1	CASSYSTGVAFF	TGTGCCAGCAGTTACTCGACCGGAGTGGCTTTCTTT
.	.	TRBV6-2/TRBV6-3	TRBJ1-2	CASSYRLQGSSYTF	TGTGCCAGCAGTTACCGACTGCAGGGTTCGAGCTACACCTTC
.	once	TRBV6-5	TRBJ1-2	CASSYRGLHYGYTF	TGTGCCAGCAGTTATAGAGGTCTCCACTATGGCTACACCTTC
.	few	TRBV7-9	TRBJ1-2	CASSRDSNYGYTF	TGTGCCAGCAGTCGCGACAGCAACTATGGCTACACCTTC
TRBD2	.	TRBV28	TRBJ2-3	CASSSRTSGRADTQYF	TGTGCCAGCAGTTCCAGGACTAGCGGGAGGGCAGATACGCAGTATTTT
.	.	TRBV19	TRBJ1-5	CASSDLQGFGNQPQHF	TGTGCCAGTAGCGATCTACAGGGATTCGGCAATCAGCCCCAGCATTTT
.	.	TRBV24-1	TRBJ2-1	CATSGPQFDEQFF	TGTGCCACCAGTGGGCCGCAATTCGATGAGCAGTTCTTC
.	.	TRBV11-1	TRBJ2-2	CASSFHNTGELFF	TGTGCCAGCAGCTTTCATAACACCGGGGAGCTGTTTTTT
.	few	TRBV5-1	TRBJ2-5	CASSPSRGVKTQYF	TGCGCCAGCAGCCCAAGCAGGGGTGTCAAGACCCAGTACTTC
.	.	TRBV11-3	TRBJ2-1	CASSLDGAGRKFF	TGTGCCAGCAGCTTAGATGGGGCAGGGAGGAAGTTCTTC
.	.	TRBV9	TRBJ1-1	CASSVARGTEAFF	TGTGCCAGCAGCGTAGCCAGGGGCACTGAAGCTTTCTTT
.	.	TRBV2	TRBJ2-1	CASSERVLSGDEQFF	TGTGCCAGCAGTGAAAGGGTCCTGAGCGGCGATGAGCAGTTCTTC
TRBD1	.	TRBV10-3	TRBJ1-3	CAISKRQGLSGNTIYF	TGTGCCATCAGTAAACGACAGGGACTCTCTGGAAACACCATATATTTT
.	.	TRBV3-1/TRBV3-2	TRBJ1-3	CASSQEQVGENTIYF	TGTGCCAGCAGCCAAGAACAGGTAGGGGAAAACACCATATATTTT
TRBD2	.	TRBV30	TRBJ2-1	CACSTSAYNEQFF	TGTGCCTGTTCGACTAGCGCATACAATGAGCAGTTCTTC
.	.	TRBV7-2	TRBJ2-2	CASSILAVNTGELFF	TGTGCCAGCAGTATTCTGGCAGTTAACACCGGGGAGCTGTTTTTT
.	.	TRBV4-1	TRBJ1-5	CASSQETRGLNQPQHF	TGCGCCAGCAGCCAAGAAACCAGGGGCCTTAATCAGCCCCAGCATTTT
.	.	TRBV9	TRBJ2-5	CASSGLLSGRETQYF	TGTGCCAGCAGCGGCCTTTTGAGCGGAAGAGAGACCCAGTACTTC
.	few	TRBV2	TRBJ1-2	CACRRDGAANYGYTF	TGTGCCTGCCGAAGGGATGGGGCGGCTAACTATGGCTACACCTTC
.	.	TRBV28	TRBJ1-6	CASSESSYNSPLHF	TGTGCCAGCAGCGAGAGCTCCTATAATTCACCCCTCCACTTT
TRBD1	.	TRBV19	TRBJ2-7	CASSRRTGGRYEQYF	TGTGCCAGTAGTAGACGGACAGGGGGCAGGTACGAGCAGTACTTC
TRBD2	.	TRBV7-2	TRBJ2-5	CASSLVPSGGARRKTQYF	TGTGCCAGCAGCTTAGTTCCTAGCGGGGGCGCCCGGCGGAAGACCCAGTACTTC
.	.	TRBV28	TRBJ1-4	CASRGTTNEKLFF	TGTGCCAGCCGAGGGACTACTAATGAAAAACTGTTTTTT